Following are 23 T cell receptor beta chains from one sample sequenced in a study of identical twins. TCRdb itself ran the 5' RACE reads through MiXCR, one entry per CDR3 protein. The sample carries about 720,000 distinct CDR3 sequences, about 9.4% recorded once. The data also belong to a second study, concerning yellow fever vaccine responses in identical twins.

Sequencing input: PBMCs. The receptors were sampled from a woman younger than 35 in good health.

V and J are TRBV12-5 and TRBJ2-1; D is unresolved. Germline V gene data show CDR1 as LGHNT and CDR2 as FRNRAP. This CDR3 is built from 11 residues. Trimming removed 2 bases at V and 6 bases at J, with 2 bases between. For the CDR3, the DNA is TGTGCTAGTGGTTTGAGCAATGAGCAGTTCTTC. Protein: CASGLSNEQFF.

This clonotype was seen a few times. The chain uses TRBV6-1 and TRBJ2-5, with TRBD1 identical over 7 bases. Looked up from germline, CDR1 is MNHNS and CDR2 is SASEGT. The length of the CDR3 is 15 residues. J was trimmed by 9 bases and V by 3 bases; bases with no gene match: 13. The CDR3 sequence is CASSEAKTGLLAQYF. The CDR3 bases are TGTGCCAGCAGTGAGGCCAAGACAGGGCTACTGGCCCAGTACTTC.

In this sample, this clonotype turned up many times. V gene TRBV12-3 or TRBV12-4 combines with J gene TRBJ2-3; 7 bases line up with TRBD1. Losses at the gene ends were 4 bases for V and 0 bases for J; bases not matched to a gene: 7. The CDR3 contains 16 residues. The CDR3 bases are TGTGCCAGCAGTTCTAGGGACAGTACTAGCACAGATACGCAGTATTTT. Translating gives CASSSRDSTSTDTQYF.

This clonotype was observed a handful of times. The genes are TRBV9 and TRBJ1-3; TRBD1 matches at 9 bases. Trimming removed 4 bases from V and 0 bases from J; junction bases left unmatched: 8. Germline assignment: CDR1 SGDLS and CDR2 YYNGEE. The CDR3 loop spans 17 amino acids. The CDR3 nucleotides read TGTGCCAGCAGCCCCAGGGGACAGGGCCTCTCTGGAAACACCATATATTTT. This sequence encodes CASSPRGQGLSGNTIYF.

The genes are TRBV19 and TRBJ2-3, with 7 bases fitting TRBD1. The germline gives CDR1 LNHDA, CDR2 SQIVND (reference sequence). The trim removed 8 bases at V and 0 bases at J, leaving 11 bases unmatched. The CDR3 consists of 16 residues. The CDR3 reads CASAEPGGSSTDTQYF. DNA of the CDR3: TGTGCCAGTGCCGAACCAGGGGGTTCTAGCACAGATACGCAGTATTTT.

The sample holds many counts of this clonotype. Sequence at one end of the junction differs from germline and may be a read error. The V and J genes are TRBV18 and TRBJ2-7; D remains ambiguous. This CDR3 region has 8 residues. Germline V gives CDR1 KGHSH, CDR2 LQKENI. The CDR3 sequence: CAGFRAKF. CDR3 nucleotide sequence: TGTGCCGGGTTCCGGGCGAAGTTC.

This clonotype has at least ten counts. The chain employs TRBV5-1 and TRBJ1-3; maybe TRBD1 (6 bases). The V and J ends lost 4 bases and 8 bases respectively, with 16 bases between them. The CDR3 has 14 residues. Germline CDR1 is SGHRS and CDR2 is YFSETQ. The CDR3 sequence: CASSPGQTRDTIYF. CDR3 DNA: TGCGCCAGCAGCCCCGGACAGACTCGCGACACCATATATTTT. The complete variable domain, with remaining parts taken from reference TRBV5-1 and TRBJ1-3, reads KAGVTQTPRYLIKTRGQQVTLSCSPISGHRSVSWYQQTPGQGLQFLFEYFSETQRNKGNFPGRFSGRQFSNSRSEMNVSTLELGDSALYLCASSPGQTRDTIYFGEGSWLTVV.

This clonotype occurred a few times. V and J are TRBV7-9 and TRBJ2-2; the D gene is possibly TRBD2 (5 bases). Germline loops: CDR1 SEHNR, CDR2 FQNEAQ (reference sequence). The V gene lost 7 bases and the J gene lost 4 bases, with 13 bases spanning the gap. There are 14 residues in the CDR3. The CDR3 sequence is CASTRGRSTGELFF. The CDR3 nucleotides read TGTGCCAGCACGCGAGGGCGCAGCACCGGGGAGCTGTTTTTT.

In its sample, this clonotype was seen a few times. This chain uses TRBV27 with TRBJ2-1; no definite D call. Deletions cut 6 bases from V and 0 bases from J, with 12 bases between. The CDR3 loop spans 15 amino acids. The germline gives CDR1 MNHEY, CDR2 SMNVEV (reference sequence). For the CDR3, the DNA is TGTGCCAGCAGCTTTGTCGGGCGCTCCTACAATGAGCAGTTCTTC. Translating it yields CASSFVGRSYNEQFF.

This clonotype was seen a few times. V is TRBV20-1 and J is TRBJ1-5; D ambiguous. The CDR3 covers 16 residues. V was pared by 0 bases and J by 5 bases, with 17 bases between. Looked up from germline, CDR1 is DFQATT and CDR2 is SNEGSKA (reference sequence). The CDR3, as DNA: TGCAGTGCTAGAGATCCCGAGGCCCATTGGGATCAGCCCCAGCATTTT. Protein: CSARDPEAHWDQPQHF.

The J gene is TRBJ2-1, the V gene TRBV5-6, with 12 bases identical to TRBD2. CDR1 SGHDT and CDR2 YYEEEE come from the germline V gene. The CDR3 is made up of 20 amino acids. The J segment lost 0 bases and the V segment lost 5 bases, leaving 15 bases of the junction unmatched. Written as DNA, the CDR3 is TGTGCCAGCAGGTCGGGACTAGCGGGTGCTACTTCAAGCTCCTACAATGAGCAGTTCTTC. This gives the protein CASRSGLAGATSSSYNEQFF.

This sequence joins TRBV14 and TRBJ2-1; 7 positions agree with TRBD2. This CDR3 contains 16 residues. CDR1 and CDR2 (germline): SGHDN, FVKESK. The J segment lost 6 bases and the V segment lost 1 base, leaving 9 bases of the junction unmatched. Here the CDR3 DNA reads TGTGCCAGCAGCCAAGTAGGTCTAGCGGAACGCAATGAGCAGTTCTTC. Its translation is CASSQVGLAERNEQFF.

Many counts were recorded for this clonotype. This sequence joins TRBV12-3 or TRBV12-4 and TRBJ2-4; D is tentatively TRBD1 or TRBD2 (5 bases each). This CDR3 is 15 amino acids long. Deletions cut 3 bases from V and 11 bases from J, with 20 bases between. CDR3 nucleotides: TGTGCCAGCAGTTTTGTCCGGGGCGGGTTAGGTGTTCAGTACTTC. Residues: CASSFVRGGLGVQYF.

The chain links TRBV24-1 to TRBJ2-7; 8 bases map to TRBD1. This CDR3 has 15 amino acids. V lost 2 bases and J lost 4; bases outside the gene matches: 6. The germline V gene has CDR1 KGHDR and CDR2 SFDVKD. The CDR3 spells CATSDWTGLRYEQYF. The CDR3 DNA is TGTGCCACCAGTGATTGGACAGGGTTGAGATACGAGCAGTACTTC.

CDR3 sequence reads: CASSYVYEQYF. The CDR3 DNA reads as TGTGCCAGCAGTTACGTATACGAGCAGTACTTC. This sequence joins TRBV12-3 or TRBV12-4 and TRBJ2-7; no reliable D call. CDR3 length equals 11 residues. The V end lost 4 bases, the J end lost 4 bases, and 5 bases lay between the germline ends.

This clonotype was recorded at least ten times. V usage is TRBV7-2 and J usage is TRBJ2-1, with TRBD1 identical over 8 bases. This CDR3 is 16 amino acids long. Germline V gives CDR1 SGHTA, CDR2 FQGNSA. V was pared by 5 bases and J by 0 bases, with 6 bases of the junction left unmatched. The CDR3 DNA follows: TGTGCCAGCAGCCGTCGAACAGGGGGCTCCTACAATGAGCAGTTCTTC. Its translation is CASSRRTGGSYNEQFF.

The J gene is TRBJ2-7, the V gene TRBV3-1; 9 nucleotides line up with TRBD2. J gave up 3 bases and V 5 bases, and 11 bases lay outside the gene matches. The CDR3 is 16 residues long. Germline V CDR1 and CDR2: LGHDT, YNNKEL (reference sequence). CDR3 sequence: CASSSVGGSGSYEQYF. CDR3 DNA: TGTGCCAGCAGCTCAGTGGGTGGTAGCGGGAGCTACGAGCAGTACTTC.

In this sample, this clonotype turned up a few times. This chain connects TRBV7-9 to TRBJ2-7; 8 bases agree with TRBD2. Losses at the gene ends were 1 base for V and 4 bases for J; bases not matched to a gene: 6. The CDR3 has 15 residues. Germline V lookup: CDR1 SEHNR, CDR2 FQNEAQ (reference sequence). The CDR3 bases are TGTGCCAGCAGCTTAGACTGGGGACTAGTATACGAGCAGTACTTC. Translating gives CASSLDWGLVYEQYF. Looking up the rest from reference TRBV7-9 and TRBJ2-7 gives the full variable domain: DTGVSQNPRHKITKRGQNVTFRCDPISEHNRLYWYRQTLGQGPEFLTYFQNEAQLEKSRLLSDRFSAERPKGSFSTLEIQRTEQGDSAMYLCASSLDWGLVYEQYFGPGTRLTVT.

Concerning this clonotype: A read error is possible here, since a much larger clone lies one base away. The V call is TRBV5-1, the J call TRBJ2-1; no clear D gene. The CDR3 has 13 residues. The germline gives CDR1 SGHRS, CDR2 YFSETQ. The CDR3 bases are TGCACCAGCAGCTTGGCCGACCTGAATGAGCAGTTCTTC. It yields the protein CTSSLADLNEQFF.

This clonotype was detected a few times. V usage is TRBV4-3 and J usage is TRBJ2-1, with 11 nucleotides matching TRBD2. The germline CDR1 and CDR2 sequences are LGHNA and YSLEER. Germline trimming cut 3 bases from V and 10 bases from J; bases unmatched to any gene: 8. The CDR3 is 15 amino acids. CDR3 residues: CASSHLAGGPVEQFF. For the CDR3, the DNA is TGCGCCAGCAGCCACTTAGCGGGAGGGCCTGTCGAGCAGTTCTTC.

This clonotype has a count of ten or more. The CDR3 protein is CASSLGTSGRALNEQFF. The CDR3 DNA reads TGCGCCAGCAGCTTGGGGACTAGCGGGAGGGCCTTGAATGAGCAGTTCTTC. V usage is TRBV5-1 and J usage is TRBJ2-1, with TRBD2 identical over 15 bases. V lost 0 bases and J lost 7; bases outside the gene matches: 5. The CDR3 contains 17 residues. Germline-derived CDR1 and CDR2 are SGHRS and YFSETQ.

This chain connects TRBV5-1 to TRBJ2-4; no reliable D call. V lost 0 bases to trimming and J lost 6 bases, with 7 bases between them. The CDR3 runs 13 residues. CDR1 and CDR2 (germline): SGHRS, YFSETQ. CDR3 protein: CASSLDSPNIQYF. DNA for the CDR3: TGCGCCAGCAGCTTGGACAGCCCAAACATTCAGTACTTC.

The J gene is TRBJ2-7, the V gene TRBV6-1; TRBD2 is a possible D gene (6 bases). Trimming took 5 bases from V and 0 from J, leaving 14 bases between them. The CDR3 is made up of 15 amino acids. Germline V lookup: CDR1 MNHNS, CDR2 SASEGT. The CDR3 DNA is TGTGCCAGCAGTCGTAGCGGCTTAAGCTCCTACGAGCAGTACTTC. This gives the protein CASSRSGLSSYEQYF.